These 26 T cell receptor beta chains were all obtained from the same sample, sequenced in a study of shared clonotypes between healthy human individuals. Naive CD8 populations comprised CD45RO-negative cells positively selected for CCR7, excluding terminally differentiated effector memory CD45RA+ cells. Some clones are missing from TCRdb's copy, which holds only in-frame ones; the method was immunoSEQ multiplex PCR. This table has 1.5 million to 2.5 million clones, about 95% appearing once. The specimen was naive CD8+ T cells sorted from blood. The receptors here all came from a man in his late teens or twenties in good health.

The V call is TRBV9, the J call TRBJ2-1, with 12 bases aligning to TRBD2. Per the germline V gene, CDR1 is SGDLS and CDR2 is YYNGEE. CDR3 length equals 16 residues. The junction had 9 bases not matched to a gene; V was cut back by 3 bases and J by 8 bases. The CDR3 region has the DNA TGTGCCAGCAGCGGTAGACTAGCGGGAGCAGACGATGAGCAGTTCTTC. It codes for CASSGRLAGADDEQFF.

The rearrangement joins TRBV30 to TRBJ1-6, with 12 bases aligning to TRBD1. Germline CDR1 reads GTSNPN; CDR2 reads SVGIG (reference sequence). With 4 bases clipped from V and 11 bases from J, the junction kept 18 bases outside the gene matches. The CDR3 contains 18 residues. The CDR3 coding sequence is TGTGCCTGGACCCCACGACCGGGACAGGGGGCGCGGTGGCCACCCCTCCACTTT. Translated, it gives CAWTPRPGQGARWPPLHF. The full variable domain, completed using reference TRBV30 and TRBJ1-6, is SQTIHQWPATLVQPVGSPLSLECTVEGTSNPNLYWYRQAAGRGLQLLFYSVGIGQISSEVPQNLSASRPQDRQFILSSKKLLLSDSGFYLCAWTPRPGQGARWPPLHFGNGTRLTVT.

The J gene is TRBJ2-7, the V gene TRBV5-4, with D hard to call. V lost 2 bases to trimming and J lost 3 bases, with 12 bases between them. Germline-derived CDR1 and CDR2 are SGHNT and YYREEE (reference sequence). The length of the CDR3 is 14 residues. The CDR3 is CASSFQGGHYEQYF. CDR3 in DNA: TGTGCCAGCAGCTTTCAAGGTGGCCACTACGAGCAGTACTTC. Complete variable domain (other parts from reference TRBV5-4 and TRBJ2-7): ETGVTQSPTHLIKTRGQQVTLRCSSQSGHNTVSWYQQALGQGPQFIFQYYREEENGRGNFPPRFSGLQFPNYSSELNVNALELDDSALYLCASSFQGGHYEQYFGPGTRLTVT.

Concerning this clone itself: Other DNA sequences in this sample translate to the same CDR3. The chain has TRBV10-2 and TRBJ1-3; no reliable D call. V gave up 2 bases and J gave up 0 bases, with 8 bases separating them. CDR1 is WSHSY, CDR2 SAAADI, per germline. The CDR3 is made up of 15 amino acids. CDR3 DNA: TGCGCCAGCAGTGAGGGCAGGAGCTCTGGAAACACCATATATTTT. Its protein is CASSEGRSSGNTIYF.

The chain recombines TRBV19 with TRBJ2-1; 8 nucleotides agree with TRBD2. CDR3 length equals 14 residues. Losses at the gene ends were 3 bases for V and 6 bases for J; bases not matched to a gene: 4. Germline assignment: CDR1 LNHDA and CDR2 SQIVND (reference sequence). CDR3 loop: CASSIGLAANEQFF. CDR3 bases: TGTGCCAGTAGTATCGGACTAGCTGCCAATGAGCAGTTCTTC.

Concerning this clone itself: One junction end does not reproduce the germline sequence, and a read error may be involved. V usage is TRBV4-3 and J usage is TRBJ2-7; 9 bases line up with TRBD1. The CDR3 spans 16 residues. CDR1 is LGHNA and CDR2 is YSLEER in the germline V gene. The CDR3 DNA reads TGCGCCAGCAGTCAAGGGCTGGGACAGGGTTTCTACGAGCAGTACTTC. Its translation: CASSQGLGQGFYEQYF.

The J gene is TRBJ1-4, the V gene TRBV28; D is ambiguous. The CDR3 loop spans 16 amino acids. V was cut by 6 bases and J by 1 base, with 15 bases left in between. Germline lookup yields CDR1 MDHEN and CDR2 SYDVKM. CDR3 DNA sequence: TGTGCCAGCAGCGACGACCGGACGGTAACTAATGAAAAACTGTTTTTT. Translation gives CASSDDRTVTNEKLFF.

The V gene is TRBV7-9, the J gene TRBJ1-4; a weak D match, TRBD1 (5 bases). The CDR3 extends over 15 amino acids. V dropped 5 bases and J dropped 6 bases, with 16 bases sitting between them. The germline V gene has CDR1 SEHNR and CDR2 FQNEAQ (reference sequence). The CDR3 bases are TGTGCCAGCAGCCCCGACAGCTTTAGCGATGAAAAACTGTTTTTT. It encodes CASSPDSFSDEKLFF.

The CDR3 nucleotides read TGTGCCAGCAGTCCTGCCCGGAATCACCAGCCCCAGCATTTT. This encodes CASSPARNHQPQHF. This chain joins TRBV6-1 and TRBJ1-5; D is uncertain. V was cut by 5 bases and J by 7 bases, with 15 bases left in between. The CDR3 runs to 14 residues. The V gene's germline CDR1 is MNHNS and CDR2 SASEGT.

This rearrangement joins TRBV19 to TRBJ1-5; tentatively, D is TRBD1 (5 bases). V lost 5 bases to trimming and J lost 7 bases, with 12 bases between them. Germline loops: CDR1 LNHDA, CDR2 SQIVND (reference sequence). This CDR3 contains 13 residues. CDR3 DNA sequence: TGTGCCAGTAGTTGGGGGAGGACGCAGCCCCAGCATTTT. Translation gives CASSWGRTQPQHF.

This chain connects TRBV11-3 to TRBJ1-2; D unclear. The CDR3 spans 14 residues. The germline V and J ends were trimmed by 5 bases and 4 bases, with 14 bases remaining between them. Germline V gene sequence: CDR1 SGHNT, CDR2 YENEEA. CDR3 in DNA: TGTGCCAGCAGCCCCCCGGAGGGCCTCTATGGCTACACCTTC. Translating gives CASSPPEGLYGYTF.

The sample holds one count of this clone. The chain joins TRBV5-6 to TRBJ2-1; the D is unclear. The CDR3 is 14 residues long. Trimming stripped 1 base from V and 9 bases from J, with 14 bases between. The germline CDR1 and CDR2 sequences are SGHDT and YYEEEE. CDR3 nucleotide sequence: TGTGCCAGCAGCTTGAGTCATGCGCAGCCTGAGCAGTTCTTC. Translated: CASSLSHAQPEQFF.

V is TRBV10-2 and J is TRBJ2-7; D call uncertain. CDR1 and CDR2 (germline): WSHSY, SAAADI. The V gene lost 5 bases and the J gene lost 4 bases, with 6 bases spanning the gap. The CDR3 sequence is 11 residues long. The CDR3 region is CASSQVYEQYF. CDR3 DNA sequence: TGCGCCAGCAGTCAGGTTTACGAGCAGTACTTC.

The V call is TRBV28, the J call TRBJ2-1; maybe TRBD2 (5 bases). Germline V CDR1 and CDR2: MDHEN, SYDVKM. V lost 2 bases and J lost 3, with 17 bases in between. This CDR3 comprises 17 residues. CDR3 DNA: TGTGCCAGCAGTTTAGGAGACCCAAGCGGACTCTACAATGAGCAGTTCTTC. Translating gives CASSLGDPSGLYNEQFF.

V usage is TRBV27 and J usage is TRBJ2-7, with 8 bases aligning to TRBD1. There are 15 residues in the CDR3. Losses at the gene ends were 3 bases for V and 6 bases for J; bases not matched to a gene: 10. CDR1 is MNHEY, CDR2 SMNVEV, per germline (reference sequence). The CDR3 loop reads CASSFRGDRLSEQYF. CDR3 nucleotides: TGTGCCAGCAGTTTTAGGGGGGACAGGTTGAGCGAGCAGTACTTC.

This chain uses TRBV6-6 with TRBJ2-5; D remains unclear. Trimming stripped 2 bases from V and 4 bases from J, with 14 bases between. The CDR3 consists of 15 residues. Germline assignment: CDR1 MNHNY and CDR2 SVGAGI (reference sequence). CDR3 in amino acids: CASSYNRWARETQYF. CDR3 DNA: TGTGCCAGCAGTTACAATCGGTGGGCTCGAGAGACCCAGTACTTC.

The chain couples TRBV28 to TRBJ2-3, with D perhaps matching TRBD2 (5 bases). Germline V gives CDR1 MDHEN, CDR2 SYDVKM. V was trimmed by 5 bases and J by 0 bases, leaving 18 bases between them. This CDR3 has 17 residues. The CDR3 here is CASSPNYWEPSTDTQYF. CDR3 sequence (DNA): TGTGCCAGCAGTCCTAACTATTGGGAGCCTAGCACAGATACGCAGTATTTT.

About this clone itself: Other nucleotide sequences in the sample specify the same CDR3. The V gene is TRBV7-9, the J gene TRBJ2-7, with D perhaps assigned TRBD1 or TRBD2 (5 bases each). The CDR3 is 13 amino acids. CDR1 is SEHNR, CDR2 FQNEAQ, per germline (reference sequence). Trimming shortened V by 5 bases and J by 2 bases, and 10 bases separated the two germline ends. The CDR3 DNA reads TGTGCCAGCAGCCCTGGGGGTACCTACGAGCAGTACTTC. This encodes CASSPGGTYEQYF. Supplemented by reference TRBV7-9 and TRBJ2-7, the full variable domain reads DTGVSQNPRHKITKRGQNVTFRCDPISEHNRLYWYRQTLGQGPEFLTYFQNEAQLEKSRLLSDRFSAERPKGSFSTLEIQRTEQGDSAMYLCASSPGGTYEQYFGPGTRLTVT.

The rearrangement uses TRBV11-2 and TRBJ1-2; 7 bases map to TRBD1. This CDR3 contains 16 residues. Germline lookup yields CDR1 SGHAT and CDR2 FQNNGV. Germline trimming cut 3 bases from V and 4 bases from J; bases unmatched to any gene: 11. The CDR3 is CASSFGTAFYRYGYTF. CDR3 bases: TGTGCCAGCAGCTTCGGGACAGCATTCTACCGCTATGGCTACACCTTC.

The chain uses TRBV30 and TRBJ2-5, with D possibly matching TRBD1 (5 bases). This CDR3 is built from 12 residues. Germline loops: CDR1 GTSNPN, CDR2 SVGIG (reference sequence). Trimming cost V 5 bases and J 7 bases, with 14 bases left between them. CDR3 bases: TGTGCCTGGGAAGAACGAACAGGGACCCAGTACTTC. It codes for CAWEERTGTQYF.

V and J are TRBV6-5 and TRBJ2-5; D is undetermined. The CDR3 has 16 residues. The germline CDR1 and CDR2 sequences are MNHEY and SVGAGI. The ends were cut back, 2 bases at V and 2 bases at J, with 15 bases in the middle. CDR3 nucleotides: TGTGCCAGCAGTTACCTGCTGTCAGGCCCTCAAGAGACCCAGTACTTC. It is translated as CASSYLLSGPQETQYF.

CDR3 protein: CASSVDSSSVSGYEQYF. DNA of the CDR3: TGTGCCAGCAGCGTAGATTCATCTTCCGTCAGCGGGTACGAGCAGTACTTC. V usage is TRBV9 and J usage is TRBJ2-7, with TRBD2 as a possible D gene (6 bases). V was pared by 0 bases and J by 4 bases, with 20 bases between. CDR3 length equals 17 residues. Looked up from germline, CDR1 is SGDLS and CDR2 is YYNGEE.

Comment on this clone: This sample includes further DNA sequences coding for the same CDR3. This chain links TRBV11-2 with TRBJ2-7; D is uncertain. The CDR3 runs to 13 residues. CDR1 is SGHAT and CDR2 is FQNNGV in the germline V gene. Deletions cut 1 base from V and 3 bases from J, with 7 bases between. Here the CDR3 reads CASSLGTGYEQYF. In DNA, the CDR3 is TGTGCCAGCAGCTTAGGGACGGGCTACGAGCAGTACTTC.

CDR3 sequence: CASSLGVAGGWNEQFF. CDR3 bases: TGTGCCAGCAGCTTAGGAGTAGCGGGAGGTTGGAATGAGCAGTTCTTC. The chain links TRBV7-9 to TRBJ2-1, with 10 nucleotides matching TRBD2. The CDR3 has 16 residues. Looked up from germline, CDR1 is SEHNR and CDR2 is FQNEAQ (reference sequence). V trimming: 1 base; J trimming: 7 bases; junction bases outside the gene matches: 7.

V is TRBV7-9 and J is TRBJ2-3; D might be TRBD1 (6 bases). Germline CDR1 SEHNR, CDR2 FQNEAQ (reference sequence). The germline V and J ends were trimmed by 5 bases and 3 bases, with 9 bases remaining between them. The length of the CDR3 is 13 residues. CDR3 protein: CASSVTGTDTQYF. CDR3 DNA sequence: TGTGCCAGCAGCGTAACAGGGACAGATACGCAGTATTTT.

The rearrangement uses TRBV6-1 and TRBJ2-7, with D perhaps assigned TRBD1 or TRBD2 (5 bases each). V lost 7 bases and J 0 bases, leaving 13 bases between the germline ends. Per the germline V gene, CDR1 is MNHNS and CDR2 is SASEGT. The CDR3 loop spans 14 amino acids. As DNA, the CDR3 is TGTGCCAGCATCGGGGACCTCCTCTCCTACGAGCAGTACTTC. Its protein product is CASIGDLLSYEQYF.